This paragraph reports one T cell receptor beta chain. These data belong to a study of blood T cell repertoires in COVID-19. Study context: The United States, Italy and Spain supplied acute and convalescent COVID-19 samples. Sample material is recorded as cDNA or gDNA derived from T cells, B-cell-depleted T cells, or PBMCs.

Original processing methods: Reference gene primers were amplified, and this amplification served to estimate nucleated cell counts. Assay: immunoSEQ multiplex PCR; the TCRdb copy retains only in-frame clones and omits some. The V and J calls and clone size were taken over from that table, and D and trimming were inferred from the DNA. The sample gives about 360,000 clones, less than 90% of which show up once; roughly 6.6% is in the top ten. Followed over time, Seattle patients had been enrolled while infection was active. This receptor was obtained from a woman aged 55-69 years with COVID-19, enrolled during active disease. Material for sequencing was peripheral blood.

Here the CDR3 reads CASSTQDREVTFF. For the CDR3, the DNA is TGTGCCAGTAGTACTCAAGACAGGGAGGTTACTTTCTTT. The genes are TRBV19 and TRBJ1-1; 7 bases align to TRBD1. Germline V gives CDR1 LNHDA, CDR2 SQIVND (reference sequence). After removal of 4 bases from V and 12 bases from J, the junction contained 11 bases not matched to a gene. The CDR3 covers 13 residues.